Following are 6 T cell receptor beta chains from one sample sequenced in a study of cytomegalovirus exposure and HLA in healthy donors. Here immunoSEQ multiplex PCR was the method, and the copy in TCRdb shows in-frame clones only, minus some. The sample shows more than 300,000 clones, 86% of them seen only once. Sequencing was done on a sample of PBMCs. The receptors originated from a woman aged 18-29 years in good health and CMV-seronegative.

J is TRBJ1-5 and V is TRBV7-8; 7 nucleotides agree with TRBD1. Germline V gene data show CDR1 as SGHVS and CDR2 as FQNEAQ. The ends lost 5 bases at V and 7 bases at J; junction bases unmatched: 8. The length of the CDR3 is 14 residues. The CDR3 sequence: CASSPSRGLQPQHF. The CDR3 DNA sequence: TGTGCCAGCAGCCCTAGCAGGGGGTTGCAGCCCCAGCATTTT. The full variable domain, with the rest looked up from reference TRBV7-8 and TRBJ1-5, is GAGVSQSPRYKVAKRGQDVALRCDPISGHVSLFWYQQALGQGPEFLTYFQNEAQLDKSGLPSDRFFAERPEGSVSTLKIQRTQQEDSAVYLCASSPSRGLQPQHFGDGTRLSIL.

The chain employs TRBV4-1 and TRBJ2-7; tentatively, D is TRBD1 (6 bases). Trimming stripped 1 base from V and 2 bases from J, with 18 bases between. The length of the CDR3 is 17 residues. Germline V gene lookup returns CDR1 MGHRA and CDR2 YSYEKL. CDR3 protein: CASSQVYGTSGTYEQYF. The CDR3, as DNA: TGCGCCAGCAGCCAAGTATACGGGACATCCGGGACCTACGAGCAGTACTTC.

J is TRBJ2-1 and V is TRBV2; 7 bases agree with TRBD2. Losses at the gene ends were 4 bases for V and 5 bases for J; bases not matched to a gene: 14. The CDR3 is made up of 17 amino acids. In germline, CDR1 is SNHLY, CDR2 FYNNEI. CDR3 region: CASSASLLAADNNEQFF. For the CDR3, the DNA is TGTGCCAGCAGTGCAAGTTTGCTAGCGGCCGACAACAATGAGCAGTTCTTC.

This clone was detected only a few times. The V call is TRBV30, the J call TRBJ2-7; a weak D match, TRBD1 (5 bases). Germline CDR1 GTSNPN, CDR2 SVGIG (reference sequence). Trimming removed 0 bases at V and 4 bases at J, with 13 bases between. The CDR3 loop spans 14 amino acids. CDR3 loop: CAWSVEAGQYEQYF. CDR3 bases: TGTGCCTGGAGTGTAGAGGCAGGGCAATACGAGCAGTACTTC.

V gene TRBV2 combines with J gene TRBJ2-7, with D perhaps TRBD1 (6 bases). There are 12 residues in the CDR3. V lost 5 bases and J lost 6, with 11 bases in between. Germline loops: CDR1 SNHLY, CDR2 FYNNEI. CDR3 in amino acids: CASSRGQTEQYF. The CDR3 nucleotides read TGTGCCAGCAGTAGAGGACAGACCGAGCAGTACTTC.

This clone was detected only a few times. The rearrangement joins TRBV5-6 to TRBJ1-2; 10 nucleotides match TRBD1. Looked up from germline, CDR1 is SGHDT and CDR2 is YYEEEE. Trimming at V came to 4 bases and at J to 2 bases, leaving 2 bases not matched to a gene. The CDR3 length is 14 residues. The CDR3 sequence is CASSVGQGNYGYTF. The CDR3 DNA reads TGTGCCAGCAGCGTGGGACAGGGGAACTATGGCTACACCTTC.